Reported below is one T cell receptor (beta chain). The sample originates from a study of blood T cell repertoires in COVID-19. In the study overall: The samples span acute and convalescent COVID-19 from the United States, Italy and Spain. T cells, B-cell-depleted T cells, or PBMCs supplied cDNA or gDNA.

Patients from Seattle were sampled longitudinally, starting during active infection. V trimming: 0 bases; J trimming: 2 bases; junction bases outside the gene matches: 1. Germline V gene data show CDR1 as ENHRY and CDR2 as SYGVKD. The CDR3 length is 15 residues. The data were produced by immunoSEQ multiplex PCR, yet TCRdb's version contains in-frame clones alone and is incomplete. The sample shows a few hundred thousand clones, about 90% of them seen only once. This receptor was taken from a man between 18 and 35 years old with COVID-19, enrolled during active disease. The chain combines TRBV10-3 with TRBJ2-7, with 10 positions matching TRBD2. Specimen: peripheral blood. CDR3 residues: CAISESLAGAYEQYF. The CDR3 nucleotides are TGTGCCATCAGTGAGTCGCTAGCGGGAGCCTACGAGCAGTACTTC.